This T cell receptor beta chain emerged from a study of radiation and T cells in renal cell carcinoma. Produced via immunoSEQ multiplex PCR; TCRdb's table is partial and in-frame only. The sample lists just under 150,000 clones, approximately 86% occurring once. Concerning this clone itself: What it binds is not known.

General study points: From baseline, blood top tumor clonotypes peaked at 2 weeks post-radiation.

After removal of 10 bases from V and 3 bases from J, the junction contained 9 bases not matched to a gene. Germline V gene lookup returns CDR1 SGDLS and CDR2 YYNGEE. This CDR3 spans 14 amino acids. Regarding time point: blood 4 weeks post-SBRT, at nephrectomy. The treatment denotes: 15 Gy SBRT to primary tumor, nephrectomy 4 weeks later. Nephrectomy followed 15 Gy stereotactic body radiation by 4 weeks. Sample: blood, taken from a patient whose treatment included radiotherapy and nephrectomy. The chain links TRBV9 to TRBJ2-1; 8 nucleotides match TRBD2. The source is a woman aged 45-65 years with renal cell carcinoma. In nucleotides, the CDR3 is TGTGCCCGGCGGTCGGGAGGGTTCTACAATGAGCAGTTCTTC. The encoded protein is CARRSGGFYNEQFF.